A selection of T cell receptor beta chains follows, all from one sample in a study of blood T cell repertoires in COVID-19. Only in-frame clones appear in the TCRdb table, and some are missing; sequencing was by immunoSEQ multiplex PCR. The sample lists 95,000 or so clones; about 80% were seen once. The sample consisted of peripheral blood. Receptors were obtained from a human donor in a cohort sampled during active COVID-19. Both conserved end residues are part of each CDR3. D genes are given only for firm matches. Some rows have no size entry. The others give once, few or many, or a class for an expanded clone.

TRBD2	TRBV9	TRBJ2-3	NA	CASSVVGLAGVAQYF	TGTGCCAGCAGCGTAGTTGGGCTAGCGGGAGTCGCGCAGTATTTT
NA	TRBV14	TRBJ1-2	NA	CASSQEGADSSYGYTF	TGTGCCAGCAGCCAAGAAGGGGCGGACAGCTCCTATGGCTACACCTTC
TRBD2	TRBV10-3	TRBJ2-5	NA	CAISPPGQTAGGPKTQYF	TGTGCCATCAGTCCACCGGGACAGACAGCGGGAGGGCCAAAGACCCAGTACTTC
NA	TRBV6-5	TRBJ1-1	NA	CASSPVMGGTEAFF	TGTGCCAGCAGTCCCGTAATGGGGGGCACTGAAGCTTTCTTT
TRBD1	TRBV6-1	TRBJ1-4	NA	CASSERLAGDSPSF	TGTGCCAGCAGTGAACGGTTAGCCGGGGACAGCCCCTCTTTT
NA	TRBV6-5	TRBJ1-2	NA	CASSETTGTLYGYTF	TGTGCCAGCAGCGAGACAACCGGGACACTCTATGGCTACACCTTC
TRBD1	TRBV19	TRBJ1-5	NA	CASRTTGGGGPQHF	TGTGCCAGTAGGACCACAGGGGGCGGGGGGCCCCAGCATTTT
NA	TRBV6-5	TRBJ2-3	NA	CASSYSRRSGDTQYF	TGTGCCAGCAGTTACTCGAGAAGGTCGGGAGATACGCAGTATTTT
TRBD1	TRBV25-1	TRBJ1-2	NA	CASSFGDSGYTF	TGTGCCAGCAGTTTCGGGGACAGTGGCTACACCTTC
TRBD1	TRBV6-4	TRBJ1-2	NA	CASSGPIGTGETGYTF	TGTGCCAGCAGCGGACCAATAGGGACAGGGGAAACGGGCTACACCTTC
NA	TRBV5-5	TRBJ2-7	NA	CASSSSLVWSYEQYF	TGTGCCAGCAGCTCCTCACTAGTCTGGTCCTACGAGCAGTACTTC
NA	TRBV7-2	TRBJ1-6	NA	CASTRGDSPLHF	TGTGCCAGCACCCGGGGGGATTCACCCCTCCACTTT
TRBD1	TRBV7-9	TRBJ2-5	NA	CASSPSPGQGGQTQYF	TGTGCCAGCAGCCCGAGCCCGGGACAGGGTGGACAGACCCAGTACTTC
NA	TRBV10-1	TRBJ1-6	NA	CASSESLLPQGLNSPLHF	TGCGCCAGCAGTGAGTCCCTCTTGCCCCAGGGTCTGAATTCACCCCTCCACTTT
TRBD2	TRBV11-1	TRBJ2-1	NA	CASSSEASGLPEQFF	TGTGCCAGCAGCTCCGAGGCTAGCGGGCTTCCTGAGCAGTTCTTC
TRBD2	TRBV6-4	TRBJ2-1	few	CASSLGTSGSQQFF	TGTGCCAGCAGTTTAGGGACTAGCGGGAGCCAACAGTTCTTC
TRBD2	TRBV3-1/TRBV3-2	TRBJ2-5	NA	CASTQRGQETQYF	TGTGCCAGCACCCAGCGGGGCCAAGAGACCCAGTACTTC
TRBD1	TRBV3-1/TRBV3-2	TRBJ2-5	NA	CASSLSTGGPRETQYF	TGTGCCAGCAGTCTAAGTACAGGGGGACCTCGGGAGACCCAGTACTTC
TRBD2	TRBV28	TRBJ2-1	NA	CASSLLAGKSSYNEQFF	TGTGCCAGCAGTTTACTAGCGGGTAAGAGCTCCTACAATGAGCAGTTCTTC
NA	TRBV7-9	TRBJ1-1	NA	CASSLSGNTEAFF	TGTGCCAGCAGCTTATCAGGAAACACTGAAGCTTTCTTT